This T cell receptor (beta chain) was captured in a study of blood T cell repertoires in COVID-19. As for the study in general: Nucleic acid was either cDNA or gDNA, and it came from T cells, B-cell-depleted T cells, or PBMCs.

Original processing methods: Estimated nucleated cell counts came from reference gene primer amplification. TCRdb's copy holds only in-frame clones and misses some; the assay was immunoSEQ multiplex PCR. Clonal size and the V and J genes are those of that table, whereas D and trimming came from the DNA. Among some 42,000 clones listed, about 91% were seen once. Trimming pared 3 bases from V and 2 bases from J, leaving 20 bases between. The CDR3 loop spans 18 amino acids. Germline assignment: CDR1 KGHSH and CDR2 LQKENI. The TCR sequence derives from a man in his fifties with active COVID-19. The sample comprised peripheral blood. The V and J genes are TRBV18 and TRBJ1-5, with a tentative D call TRBD1 (5 bases). CDR3 region: CASSPTAGYKDGNQPQHF. In nucleotides, the CDR3 is TGTGCCAGCTCACCCACGGCAGGGTACAAGGACGGCAATCAGCCCCAGCATTTT.